What follows describes a single T cell receptor beta chain. What it binds is unknown. The data were taken from a study of coeliac disease. Looked up from germline, CDR1 is GTSNPN and CDR2 is SVGIG (reference sequence). The V end was cut by 5 bases, the J end by 6 bases, with 10 bases between. This CDR3 has 11 residues. Assay: immunoSEQ multiplex PCR; the TCRdb copy retains only in-frame clones and omits some. The table has some 5,000 clones, about 63% seen once. Study results and limitations: TRB repertoires were largely private, with most amino acid sequences found in only one sample.

This clonotype was sampled from a woman between 65 and 79 years old with celiac disease. Sequenced: lamina propria lymphocytes from the gut. J is TRBJ1-1 and V is TRBV30; the D is unclear. CDR3 coding DNA: TGTGCCTGGGCCTTGGAGGCTGAAGCTTTCTTT. Amino acid sequence: CAWALEAEAFF.